The 10 T cell receptor beta chains below come from one sample, sequenced in a study of T cells in Graves' hyperthyroidism and ophthalmopathy (dated by TCRdb to the late 2010s). The method was multiplex PCR. Sequencing took place on an Illumina HiSeq 2000. TCR beta CDR3 regions were amplified from RNA transcripts. The TCR CDR3 was subjected to a first round of RT-PCR using the HTBI primer set and the Qiagen OneStep RT-PCR kit. TCRdb trimmed the raw reads at Q25, called clones with MiXCR and kept productive beta chains. For every CDR3 protein sequence, its rows merge into one entry that carries the most common genes and DNA. Within this sample are around 400,000 distinct CDR3 sequences, with approximately 13% of them counted one time only. The ten most abundant clones make up around 9.2% of the sample. Sequencing input: blood. Receptors originate from a young woman with Graves' hyperthyroidism.

Many counts were recorded for this clonotype. The chain is built from TRBV28 and TRBJ2-3; TRBD2 is a possible D gene (5 bases). The CDR3 length is 14 residues. V dropped 2 bases and J dropped 3 bases, with 9 bases sitting between them. Per the germline V gene, CDR1 is MDHEN and CDR2 is SYDVKM. The chain's CDR3 is CASSLRGITDTQYF. The CDR3 nucleotides are TGTGCCAGCAGTTTACGGGGAATTACAGATACGCAGTATTTT. Drawing the rest from reference TRBV28 and TRBJ2-3, the complete variable domain is DVKVTQSSRYLVKRTGEKVFLECVQDMDHENMFWYRQDPGLGLRLIYFSYDVKMKEKGDIPEGYSVSREKKERFSLILESASTNQTSMYLCASSLRGITDTQYFGPGTRLTVL.

This clonotype was seen at least ten times. The gene calls are TRBV2 and TRBJ1-1, with 8 nucleotides matching TRBD1. With 4 bases clipped from V and 5 bases from J, the junction kept 12 bases outside the gene matches. This CDR3 has 16 amino acids. Germline V lookup: CDR1 SNHLY, CDR2 FYNNEI. The CDR3 DNA sequence: TGTGCCAGCAGTGTTGGAGTATCCAGGGGGCTGACTGAAGCTTTCTTT. Protein product: CASSVGVSRGLTEAFF.

This clonotype was recorded many times. The genes are TRBV28 and TRBJ1-2, with 12 bases that match TRBD1. The germline V gene has CDR1 MDHEN and CDR2 SYDVKM. CDR3 length: 17 residues. The V and J ends lost 4 bases and 4 bases, in that order; junction bases with no gene match: 10. CDR3 protein: CASSSGTGGGSPYGYTF. In DNA, the CDR3 is TGTGCCAGCAGTTCCGGGACAGGGGGCGGTTCCCCCTATGGCTACACCTTC.

There are many counts of this clonotype. The chain is built from TRBV20-1 and TRBJ1-5; D gene uncertain. V lost 7 bases and J lost 5, with 6 bases in between. The CDR3 has 10 residues. Per the germline V gene, CDR1 is DFQATT and CDR2 is SNEGSKA (reference sequence). The CDR3 coding sequence is TGCAGTGTCCACGATCAGCCCCAGCATTTT. This encodes CSVHDQPQHF.

Many counts were recorded for this clonotype. CDR3 loop: CASSTQTSGSPYEQYF. DNA for the CDR3: TGTGCCAGCAGCACCCAGACTAGCGGGAGCCCCTACGAGCAGTACTTC. The rearrangement joins TRBV7-2 to TRBJ2-7; 12 bases line up with TRBD2. Germline values: CDR1 SGHTA, CDR2 FQGNSA. Trimming at V came to 5 bases and at J to 2 bases, leaving 7 bases not matched to a gene. CDR3 size: 16 residues.

Worth noting for this clonotype: A junction end diverges from the germline sequence, so it may reflect a read error. This chain uses TRBV7-7 with TRBJ2-2; the D call may be TRBD1 or TRBD2 (6 bases each). The CDR3 is 14 residues long. Germline V gives CDR1 SSHAT, CDR2 FNYEAQ (reference sequence). CDR3 bases: TGTGCTAGCAGCTCCCGGGGGCGAACCGGGGAGCTGTTTTTT. Encoded protein: CASSSRGRTGELFF.

Many counts were recorded for this clonotype. The V and J genes are TRBV28 and TRBJ1-5, with TRBD1 matching over 7 bases. The V gene's germline CDR1 is MDHEN and CDR2 SYDVKM. This CDR3 is built from 15 residues. V gave up 4 bases and J gave up 7 bases; unmatched junction bases: 10. CDR3 nucleotides: TGTGCCAGCAGTTCCGCAGGGGGAATCGGGCAGCCCCAGCATTTT. This translates into CASSSAGGIGQPQHF.

This clonotype was seen ten or more times. The chain joins TRBV7-2 to TRBJ2-7, with D possibly being TRBD1 (6 bases). The CDR3 is 13 amino acids. Germline assignment: CDR1 SGHTA and CDR2 FQGNSA. V lost 1 base and J lost 7, with 11 bases in between. The CDR3 bases are TGTGCCAGCAGCTTAGTCATTACAGGGGAGCAGTACTTC. This translates into CASSLVITGEQYF.

This clonotype was picked up many times. The chain has TRBV6-1 and TRBJ1-6; no definite D call. V dropped 1 base and J dropped 7 bases, with 5 bases sitting between them. The CDR3 covers 13 residues. The V gene's germline CDR1 is MNHNS and CDR2 SASEGT. The CDR3 loop reads CASSEVRNSPLHF. CDR3 bases: TGTGCCAGCAGTGAAGTCAGGAATTCACCCCTCCACTTT.

This sequence joins TRBV4-2 and TRBJ2-5; perhaps D is TRBD1 or TRBD2 (6 bases each). CDR1 and CDR2 from the germline V gene are LGHNA and YNFKEQ. This CDR3 has 16 residues. Trimming stripped 1 base from V and 5 bases from J, with 17 bases between. CDR3 amino acids: CASSQGSGGPLETQYF. CDR3 DNA: TGTGCCAGCAGCCAAGGGAGTGGGGGGCCTTTGGAGACCCAGTACTTC.